The 3 T cell receptor beta chains given below trace back to one sample, sequenced in a study of cytomegalovirus exposure and HLA in healthy donors. TCRdb's copy holds only in-frame clones and misses some; the assay was immunoSEQ multiplex PCR. The sample lists roughly 60,000 clones; approximately 90% were seen once. Sequencing was performed on PBMCs. All receptors derive from a woman aged 18-29 years in good health and CMV-seronegative.

This chain joins TRBV7-9 and TRBJ2-7; 8 bases are shared with TRBD1. The CDR3 runs to 11 residues. CDR1 SEHNR and CDR2 FQNEAQ come from the germline V gene (reference sequence). V lost 5 bases and J lost 12; bases outside the gene matches: 6. CDR3 sequence (DNA): TGTGCCAGCAGCACCGGACAGGGTGGGTACTTC. It encodes CASSTGQGGYF.

This chain links TRBV5-1 with TRBJ2-4; TRBD1 agrees at 10 bases. Trimming took 4 bases from V and 1 from J; bases not matched to a gene: 17. This CDR3 region has 20 residues. CDR1 and CDR2 (germline): SGHRS, YFSETQ. The CDR3 loop is CASSEGQGFGPNFAKNIQYF. The CDR3 region has the DNA TGCGCCAGCAGCGAGGGACAGGGGTTCGGTCCCAATTTTGCCAAAAACATTCAGTACTTC. The whole variable domain, filled in from reference TRBV5-1 and TRBJ2-4, reads KAGVTQTPRYLIKTRGQQVTLSCSPISGHRSVSWYQQTPGQGLQFLFEYFSETQRNKGNFPGRFSGRQFSNSRSEMNVSTLELGDSALYLCASSEGQGFGPNFAKNIQYFGAGTRLSVL.

The chain's CDR3 is CASSLGGGQPQHF. In DNA, the CDR3 is TGTGCCAGCAGCTTAGGAGGGGGTCAGCCCCAGCATTTT. The chain combines TRBV11-2 with TRBJ1-5; possible D gene TRBD1, 6 bases. CDR1 SGHAT and CDR2 FQNNGV come from the germline V gene. This CDR3 is 13 amino acids long. Trimming pared 1 base from V and 6 bases from J, leaving 7 bases between.